Below, 19 T cell receptor beta chains from the same sample are listed, as sequenced in a study of blood T cell repertoires in COVID-19. The method was immunoSEQ multiplex PCR; TCRdb's version includes in-frame clones alone and lacks a portion of them. In the table there are 250,000 to 350,000 clones, 88% of which are singletons. Material for sequencing was peripheral blood. These receptor sequences come from a man aged 18-30 years with active or convalescent COVID-19.

CDR3 sequence: CASSLGDGPYEQYF. DNA of the CDR3: TGTGCCAGCAGTTTGGGAGACGGACCCTACGAGCAGTACTTC. The chain recombines TRBV27 with TRBJ2-7, with TRBD2 as a possible D gene (5 bases). Deletions cut 3 bases from V and 2 bases from J, with 11 bases between. In germline, CDR1 is MNHEY, CDR2 SMNVEV (reference sequence). This CDR3 is 14 amino acids long.

This chain links TRBV7-7 with TRBJ2-5; D perhaps matches TRBD2 (6 bases). Trimming stripped 5 bases from V and 3 bases from J, with 16 bases between. The CDR3 is 15 amino acids. Germline loops: CDR1 SSHAT, CDR2 FNYEAQ (reference sequence). The CDR3 coding sequence is TGTGCCAGCAGCGCATCCGGGAGCCTAAAAGAGACCCAGTACTTC. Protein product: CASSASGSLKETQYF.

The rearrangement links TRBV19 to TRBJ2-7, with D perhaps matching TRBD2 (5 bases). The CDR3 runs to 16 residues. The ends were cut back, 3 bases at V and 1 base at J, with 16 bases in the middle. The germline CDR1 and CDR2 sequences are LNHDA and SQIVND (reference sequence). The chain's CDR3 is CASSMAAESPSYEQYF. Here the CDR3 DNA reads TGTGCCAGTAGTATGGCAGCGGAGTCCCCTTCCTACGAGCAGTACTTC.

J is TRBJ2-5 and V is TRBV7-6; TRBD2 aligns across 15 bases. The CDR3 runs to 17 residues. Per germline, CDR1 SGHVS and CDR2 FNYEAQ. With 5 bases clipped from V and 5 bases from J, the junction kept 9 bases outside the gene matches. The CDR3 protein is CASSQWTSGGAMETQYF. The CDR3 DNA reads as TGTGCCAGCAGCCAGTGGACTAGCGGGGGGGCGATGGAGACCCAGTACTTC. Drawing the rest from reference TRBV7-6 and TRBJ2-5, the complete variable domain is GAGVSQSPRYKVTKRGQDVALRCDPISGHVSLYWYRQALGQGPEFLTYFNYEAQQDKSGLPNDRFSAERPEGSISTLTIQRTEQRDSAMYRCASSQWTSGGAMETQYFGPGTRLLVL.

This chain uses TRBV16 with TRBJ2-3; the D is unclear. V lost 0 bases to trimming and J lost 4 bases, with 14 bases between them. The CDR3 is 16 residues long. The germline gives CDR1 KGHSY, CDR2 FQNENV. CDR3 residues: CASSQSFRHRADTQYF. In nucleotides, the CDR3 is TGTGCCAGCAGCCAATCGTTTCGGCATCGGGCAGATACGCAGTATTTT.

V gene TRBV9 combines with J gene TRBJ2-1; 7 nucleotides align to TRBD2. This CDR3 has 11 amino acids. The trim removed 7 bases at V and 10 bases at J, leaving 5 bases unmatched. Per germline, CDR1 SGDLS and CDR2 YYNGEE. The CDR3, as DNA: TGTGCCAGCGGCGGGGGAGGGGAGCAGTTCTTC. Translated: CASGGGGEQFF.

The chain uses TRBV4-3 and TRBJ2-6, with 7 nucleotides matching TRBD1. CDR3 size: 16 residues. Germline values: CDR1 LGHNA, CDR2 YSLEER. V lost 3 bases and J lost 4; bases outside the gene matches: 6. Here the CDR3 reads CASSHNRGSGANVLTF. The CDR3 DNA reads TGCGCCAGCAGCCATAACAGGGGCTCCGGGGCCAACGTCCTGACTTTC.

J is TRBJ1-4 and V is TRBV7-2; D perhaps matches TRBD1 (5 bases). Germline V lookup: CDR1 SGHTA, CDR2 FQGNSA. Trimming shortened V by 1 base and J by 8 bases, and 17 bases separated the two germline ends. The CDR3 length is 16 residues. CDR3 region: CASSLGITGLREKLFF. CDR3 bases: TGTGCCAGCAGCTTAGGGATTACGGGACTTCGAGAAAAACTGTTTTTT.

This chain connects TRBV5-1 to TRBJ1-1; no firm D call. Germline V gene data show CDR1 as SGHRS and CDR2 as YFSETQ. The CDR3 runs to 17 residues. Trimming took off 0 bases at V and 0 bases at J, with 15 bases between the two ends. The CDR3 DNA is TGCGCCAGCAGCTTGGAGGGCCCGGGGAGATTGAACACTGAAGCTTTCTTT. This translates into CASSLEGPGRLNTEAFF.

The genes are TRBV12-3 or TRBV12-4 and TRBJ1-1; D gene ambiguous. The CDR3 extends over 13 amino acids. The V gene lost 7 bases and the J gene lost 4 bases, with 13 bases spanning the gap. Written as DNA, the CDR3 is TGTGCCAGCACCCTAGGTCGGGGCACTGAAGCTTTCTTT. Translating gives CASTLGRGTEAFF.

In its sample, this clone was seen once. This sequence joins TRBV6-5 and TRBJ1-5; TRBD1 matches 9 bases. After removal of 6 bases from V and 5 bases from J, the junction contained 5 bases not matched to a gene. CDR1 MNHEY and CDR2 SVGAGI come from the germline V gene. This CDR3 contains 14 residues. The CDR3 here is CASSPRDRDQPQHF. The CDR3 DNA follows: TGTGCCAGCAGCCCCCGGGACAGGGATCAGCCCCAGCATTTT.

V and J are TRBV2 and TRBJ1-5; 8 bases agree with TRBD1. This CDR3 has 15 residues. The germline V gene encodes CDR1 SNHLY and CDR2 FYNNEI. The V and J ends lost 4 bases and 0 bases, in that order; junction bases with no gene match: 2. The CDR3 reads CASSGDRGSNQPQHF. The CDR3 DNA reads TGTGCCAGCAGTGGAGACAGGGGTAGCAATCAGCCCCAGCATTTT.

J is TRBJ1-2 and V is TRBV10-3; D gene ambiguous. Per the germline V gene, CDR1 is ENHRY and CDR2 is SYGVKD. The CDR3 covers 13 residues. The V gene lost 2 bases and the J gene lost 3 bases, with 7 bases spanning the gap. DNA for the CDR3: TGTGCCATCAGTGAGACACCCGACTATGGCTACACCTTC. Its protein product is CAISETPDYGYTF.

This sequence joins TRBV19 and TRBJ1-2; no firm D call. This CDR3 contains 16 residues. From germline, CDR1 is LNHDA and CDR2 SQIVND (reference sequence). Trimming cost V 3 bases and J 6 bases, with 20 bases left between them. The CDR3 reads CASSINGVVQNHGYTF. CDR3 in DNA: TGTGCCAGTAGTATTAATGGTGTTGTACAGAACCATGGCTACACCTTC. Filled out from reference TRBV19 and TRBJ1-2, the complete variable domain reads DGGITQSPKYLFRKEGQNVTLSCEQNLNHDAMYWYRQDPGQGLRLIYYSQIVNDFQKGDIAEGYSVSREKKESFPLTVTSAQKNPTAFYLCASSINGVVQNHGYTFGSGTRLTVV.

In regard to this clone: The junction departs from germline at one end; a sequencing error may be responsible. The chain is built from TRBV6-5 and TRBJ1-6; D is possibly TRBD1 (5 bases). The CDR3 runs 11 residues. Germline V lookup: CDR1 MNHEY, CDR2 SVGAGI. CDR3 in DNA: TGTGCCAGCAGTCTGGGACTCGAGTGTAACTTT. Translated: CASSLGLECNF.

This clone has just a few counts. The V and J genes are TRBV5-6 and TRBJ2-7; D possibly corresponds to TRBD1 (5 bases). Germline-derived CDR1 and CDR2 are SGHDT and YYEEEE. The CDR3 length is 13 residues. With 4 bases removed from V and 6 bases from J, the gap between germline ends came to 14 bases. The CDR3: CASSLGGTGEQYF. CDR3 sequence (DNA): TGTGCCAGCAGCCTTGGCGGAACAGGCGAGCAGTACTTC.

CDR3 DNA sequence: TGTGCCAGCTCACCAAGTCCGGGACAGGGGTCCTACAATGAGCAGTTCTTC. This codes for CASSPSPGQGSYNEQFF. The genes are TRBV18 and TRBJ2-1, with 10 bases matching TRBD1. CDR1 KGHSH and CDR2 LQKENI come from the germline V gene. The CDR3 is 17 residues long. Trimming at V came to 2 bases and at J to 1 base, leaving 5 bases not matched to a gene.

The chain carries TRBV14 and TRBJ1-3, with 9 bases identical to TRBD1. This CDR3 has 17 residues. Germline-derived CDR1 and CDR2 are SGHDN and FVKESK. Trimming at V came to 4 bases and at J to 4 bases, leaving 11 bases not matched to a gene. In DNA form, the CDR3 reads TGTGCCAGCAGCCCAGCCTACAGGGGGCGAAGAGGAAACACCATATATTTT. Translation: CASSPAYRGRRGNTIYF.

This chain links TRBV7-8 with TRBJ2-1; 14 bases agree with TRBD2. This CDR3 is 19 amino acids long. Germline V CDR1 and CDR2: SGHVS, FQNEAQ. The V gene end was trimmed by 7 bases and the J gene end by 0 bases; junction bases not matched to a gene: 11. Here the CDR3 reads CASTGLAGGPASSYNEQFF. The CDR3 DNA follows: TGTGCCAGCACAGGACTAGCGGGGGGCCCAGCGAGCTCCTACAATGAGCAGTTCTTC.